Listed below are T cell receptor beta chains from one sample, sequenced in a study of OX40 agonist ivuxolimab in advanced cancers. The protocol was immunoSEQ multiplex PCR, while the TCRdb copy is restricted to in-frame clones and leaves out a portion. The table includes some 85,000 clones, roughly 91% detected once. Here the sequenced sample was CD4+ or CD8+ T cells sorted from blood, taken in a trial of the OX40 agonist ivuxolimab. These receptors all come from an adult with an advanced solid tumor such as melanoma, head and neck, liver or kidney cancer. Each CDR3 is given with its conserved first and last residue. The D gene is left open where the match is weak. For some rows the clone size is stated as once, few or many, or as a class when expanded; others skip it.

v_gene	d_gene	len	j_gene	abundance	CDR3aa
TRBV5-4	TRBD2	15	TRBJ2-3	.	CASSPPSGGTDTQYF
TRBV6-5	TRBD1	14	TRBJ2-7	.	CASSGDRGVYEQYF
TRBV19	.	14	TRBJ1-5	.	CASSPLEGFQPQHF
TRBV29-1	.	15	TRBJ2-3	.	CSVPLGPSFTDTQYF
TRBV6-1	.	15	TRBJ1-4	.	CASESLISTNEKLFF
TRBV7-2	.	15	TRBJ2-7	.	CASSLAHLQVSEQYF
TRBV5-1	TRBD2	18	TRBJ2-2	.	CASSLMGTSSEKHRGAVF
TRBV2	TRBD1	12	TRBJ2-7	once	CASNGQGDEQYF
TRBV9	.	16	TRBJ1-2	.	CASSPLGGSRSDGYTF
TRBV19	TRBD1	16	TRBJ1-5	.	CASSTGQGGSNQPQHF
TRBV30	.	14	TRBJ1-4	.	CAWGEGGTNEKLFF
TRBV2	.	13	TRBJ2-2	.	CASTLSNTGELFF
TRBV5-1	TRBD1	15	TRBJ2-5	.	CASSLGGTGGETQYF
TRBV27	.	13	TRBJ1-2	.	CASSPTWGYGYTF
TRBV6-5	.	15	TRBJ1-3	.	CASSYKGNSGNTIYF
TRBV7-2	.	14	TRBJ1-5	.	CASRSGDGNQPQHF
TRBV5-1	.	13	TRBJ1-2	.	CASSLSERYGYTF
TRBV20-1	.	11	TRBJ1-5	.	CSARGLEPQHF
TRBV5-1	.	13	TRBJ2-7	.	CASTRGPSDEQYF
TRBV7-9	.	15	TRBJ2-1	.	CASSLTGLFRDEQFF
TRBV12-2	.	18	TRBJ1-2	.	CASRLATCWDTHFYGYTF
TRBV7-9	.	15	TRBJ2-1	.	CASSLAPSSYNEQFF
TRBV28	.	11	TRBJ2-7	.	CASSPLYEQYF
TRBV6-1	TRBD1	13	TRBJ2-7	.	CASRGTGENEQYF
TRBV5-5	.	14	TRBJ1-1	few	CASSLDRLNTEAFF
TRBV4-3	.	15	TRBJ2-7	.	CASSQDLGDNYEQYF
TRBV11-3	TRBD2	12	TRBJ2-7	.	CASTIAGGKQYF
TRBV4-1	TRBD2	17	TRBJ2-2	once	CASSLSGGRASTGELFF
TRBV5-1	TRBD1	17	TRBJ1-5	.	CASSLTNRGRRNQPQHF
TRBV28	.	11	TRBJ1-2	.	CASSLSAGYTF
TRBV6-5	.	13	TRBJ1-5	.	CASSYFRDQPQHF
TRBV6-1	.	15	TRBJ2-7	few	CASSSLATVSYEQYF
TRBV19	.	13	TRBJ1-2	.	CASTDDRIYGYTF
TRBV27	.	15	TRBJ1-4	.	CASTKAGASNEKLFF
TRBV10-3	TRBD1	16	TRBJ2-7	.	CAISESKGQGDYEQYF
TRBV7-9	TRBD1	15	TRBJ1-1	.	CASSRDRTGGTEAFF
TRBV2	.	12	TRBJ1-1	.	CASSEVLSEAFF
TRBV25-1	.	15	TRBJ2-3	.	CATQWGRAGTDTQYF
TRBV29-1	.	14	TRBJ1-2	.	CSVEGGALNYGYTF
TRBV28	TRBD2	15	TRBJ2-5	.	CASSRGLALAETQYF
TRBV25-1	.	11	TRBJ2-3	few	CASRDSIGQYF
TRBV5-1	TRBD2	17	TRBJ2-1	.	CASSTGTSGRIVNEQFF
TRBV11-1	TRBD1	15	TRBJ2-5	few	CASSFRRGPQETQYF
TRBV10-3	.	13	TRBJ1-2	.	CAISESNSYGYTF